This T cell receptor beta chain is from a study of immune heterogeneity within non-small cell lung tumors (dated by TCRdb to about 2018). With regard to the full study: By histology, the tumors included 10 non-squamous carcinomas, a few squamous cell carcinomas and 1 tumor not otherwise specified. The study combined whole-exome sequencing, RNA-seq and TCR beta repertoire sequencing of multiple spatially distinct regions from each NSCLC tumor to examine intratumoral immune heterogeneity. TCR repertoires were analyzed from 57 tumor loci of about 15 patients, while transcriptome data covered only 40 or so loci from some 11 patients. Binding of neoantigens to the HLA alleles of each patient was predicted with netMHCpan-3.0 for mutant peptides of 8 to 11 amino acids. Points the paper makes about the study in general: Local tumor mutational burden and local T-cell repertoire clonality had a statistically significant but moderate positive correlation (R about 0.37). For the most part, high-frequency TCR beta clonotypes differed from one individual patient to another. Within a given patient, the same dominant CDR3B clonotypes showed up repeatedly across loci, although different tumor locations also carried unique high-frequency clones.

Genomic DNA extracted from bulk tumor tissue served as TCR template, with around 0.55 ug gDNA amplified per sample. During surgery, multiple biopsies were taken from each primary tumor, with sampling sites spaced as far apart as possible within the tumor mass. The study cohort was described as untreated, and patients were newly diagnosed NSCLC cases undergoing curative surgery. The donors were approximately 15 patients with newly diagnosed non-small cell lung cancer who were having surgery with curative intent. Two independent pathologists examined the resected tumor masses. Only high-quality DNA and RNA samples were carried forward to sequencing. The TCR beta CDR3 region was amplified with a multiplex PCR system, in which a first round of about 10 cycles was run using 32 V-gene forward and 13 J-gene reverse primers. A QIAGEN Multiplex PCR Kit was used for first-round PCR, and the primer sequences were filed in Chinese patent CN105087789A. Illumina universal primers were attached in a second round of PCR run with the Phusion High-Fidelity PCR Kit. The TCR libraries underwent paired-end sequencing with a read length of 151 bp on the Illumina HiSeq X Ten platform. The study's own analysis went as follows. Reads lacking multiplex PCR primers were removed with Cutadapt, read pairs were merged with PEAR, and CDR3 regions were called with MiXCR default settings. Repertoire diversity was assessed by Shannon entropy, and clonality was calculated as one minus the Shannon entropy divided by the ln of the count of productive unique sequences. Dominant or high-frequency T-cell clones were defined as clonotypes at frequencies of at least 0.5%. TCRdb trimmed the raw reads at Q25, called clones with MiXCR and kept productive beta chains. Rows matching on CDR3 protein sequence are summarized as one entry with the most common DNA and genes. TCRdb assigned the V and J calls; the authors' analysis was not used. Recorded for this sample are roughly 14,000 distinct CDR3 sequences; less than 35% of them occurred a single time. The ten largest clonotypes hold 5.2% of the sample.

By sample share, this clonotype is medium-sized (0.01 to 0.1%). This receptor's antigen is unknown. Qualities for individual bases were not recorded, and no much larger clone is one base off. Reading the germline V gene gives CDR1 SGHTA and CDR2 FQGNSA. V lost 10 bases and J lost 6 bases, and the count of bases not matched to a germline gene is 5. Counted from cysteine to phenylalanine, this CDR3 has 14 amino acids. Only CDR3 DNA is held: 42 bases, read in frame from base 1. Sequenced material: lung tumor tissue. In this chain, TRBV7-2 is recombined with TRBJ2-3, with TRBD2 matching 15 junction bases. This clonotype was obtained from a man between 40 and 49 years old with non-small cell lung cancer. The nucleotide sequence reads TGTGCCATCGGACTAGCGGGAGGGAGGGATACGCAGTATTTT. Its coded protein is CAIGLAGGRDTQYF.